The rows below give T cell receptor beta chains drawn from one sample of a study of shared clonotypes between healthy human individuals. The table came from immunoSEQ multiplex PCR; TCRdb's copy has only in-frame clones and leaves some out. The sample shows over a million clones, around 95% of them seen only once. Sequenced material: naive CD4+ T cells sorted from blood. The receptors were gathered from a man aged 25-45 years in good health. The CDR3 runs from the conserved cysteine through the conserved F or W. The order of the fields is clone size, J gene, V gene, D gene, CDR3 protein, CDR3 DNA. A D gene is named only where the DNA matches it firmly. Clone size appears in some rows only: once, few, many, or a class for an expanded clone.

>NA|TRBJ2-5|TRBV5-6|TRBD2
CASSLSSGRALETQYF
TGTGCCAGCAGCTTATCTAGCGGGAGGGCCCTAGAGACCCAGTACTTC
>NA|TRBJ1-2|TRBV5-4|NA
CASSPDGRPSYGYTF
TGTGCCAGCAGCCCGGACGGCCGACCGAGCTATGGCTACACCTTC
>NA|TRBJ2-7|TRBV2|NA
CASSAERVSSYEQYF
TGTGCCAGCTCGGCGGAAAGGGTGAGCTCCTACGAGCAGTACTTC
>NA|TRBJ2-1|TRBV5-4|NA
CASSSRASYNEQFF
TGTGCCAGCAGCTCTCGGGCTAGTTACAATGAGCAGTTCTTC
>NA|TRBJ2-7|TRBV28|NA
CASSPGTASYEQYF
TGTGCCAGCAGCCCCGGGACTGCCTCCTACGAGCAGTACTTC
>NA|TRBJ1-4|TRBV27|NA
CASRGGRTNEKLFF
TGTGCCAGTCGAGGGGGACGGACTAATGAAAAACTGTTTTTT
>NA|TRBJ2-1|TRBV7-9|NA
CASSQMGTGSNEQFF
TGTGCCAGCAGCCAAATGGGGACTGGGAGCAATGAGCAGTTCTTC
>NA|TRBJ2-1|TRBV28|NA
CATDFRGEQFF
TGTGCCACCGATTTTCGAGGTGAGCAGTTCTTC
>NA|TRBJ2-7|TRBV5-6|TRBD2
CASSFGLAGVGDEQYF
TGTGCCAGCAGCTTCGGACTAGCGGGAGTTGGGGACGAGCAGTACTTC
>NA|TRBJ1-1|TRBV29-1|TRBD1
CSASTGVTTEAFF
TGCAGCGCCAGTACAGGGGTGACCACTGAAGCTTTCTTT
>NA|TRBJ2-4|TRBV25-1|TRBD1
CASSEFDRGLAKNIQYF
TGTGCCAGCAGTGAGTTCGACAGGGGTCTAGCCAAAAACATTCAGTACTTC
>NA|TRBJ1-5|TRBV9|NA
CASSVGIGGAGQPQHF
TGTGCCAGCAGCGTAGGGATTGGAGGGGCCGGGCAGCCCCAGCATTTT
>NA|TRBJ1-2|TRBV5-1|NA
CASSSGTLGDYGYTF
TGCGCCAGCAGCTCCGGGACCTTAGGGGACTATGGCTACACCTTC
>NA|TRBJ2-3|TRBV19|TRBD2
CARSSTSAVRTSTDTQYF
TGTGCCAGATCTTCGACTAGCGCGGTCCGAACTAGCACAGATACGCAGTATTTT
>once|TRBJ2-7|TRBV29-1|TRBD2
CSVQVHPGLAGSYEQYF
TGCAGCGTACAGGTACATCCGGGACTAGCGGGTTCCTACGAGCAGTACTTC
>NA|TRBJ1-2|TRBV7-2|TRBD1
CASSLAAQGAYGYTF
TGTGCCAGCAGCTTAGCGGCGCAGGGGGCGTATGGCTACACCTTC
>NA|TRBJ2-1|TRBV9|TRBD2
CASSPTSAHNEQFF
TGTGCCAGCAGCCCTACTAGCGCACACAATGAGCAGTTCTTC
>once|TRBJ1-1|TRBV7-9|NA
CASSRQGNTEAFF
TGTGCCAGCAGCCGGCAGGGGAACACTGAAGCTTTCTTT
>NA|TRBJ2-7|TRBV10-1|TRBD1
CASSESTGQGSEQYF
TGCGCCAGCAGTGAGTCGACCGGACAGGGTTCCGAGCAGTACTTC
>few|TRBJ1-5|TRBV7-2|NA
CASTRGFRGTERNQPQHF
TGTGCCAGCACCCGGGGGTTCAGGGGTACCGAGCGCAATCAGCCCCAGCATTTT
>NA|TRBJ2-1|TRBV7-8|NA
CASSQGGSYNEQFF
TGTGCCAGCAGTCAGGGGGGATCCTACAATGAGCAGTTCTTC
>NA|TRBJ1-3|TRBV6-5|NA
CASSYLRRGSGNTIYF
TGTGCCAGCAGTTATCTTCGACGGGGCTCTGGAAACACCATATATTTT
>NA|TRBJ2-1|TRBV19|TRBD1
CASSLTGGNEQFF
TGTGCCAGTAGTCTTACAGGGGGCAATGAGCAGTTCTTC
>NA|TRBJ2-1|TRBV9|NA
CASSEEGGNEQFF
TGTGCCAGCAGCGAAGAGGGGGGCAATGAGCAGTTCTTC
>NA|TRBJ2-1|TRBV10-3|NA
CAISVLWDEQFF
TGTGCCATCAGTGTTCTGTGGGATGAGCAGTTCTTC
>NA|TRBJ2-7|TRBV5-1|NA
CASSHDRPYEQYF
TGCGCCAGCAGCCACGACAGACCCTACGAGCAGTACTTC
>NA|TRBJ2-3|TRBV5-1|TRBD2
CASSLPAAGGTTDTQYF
TGCGCCAGCAGCTTGCCCGCGGCGGGAGGGACCACAGATACGCAGTATTTT
>NA|TRBJ2-7|TRBV5-1|NA
CASSLEWGAVNEQYF
TGCGCCAGCAGCTTGGAATGGGGGGCTGTCAACGAGCAGTACTTC
>NA|TRBJ2-1|TRBV27|TRBD2
CASSPTGLAVLFSGEQFF
TGTGCCAGCAGTCCGACCGGACTAGCGGTACTTTTTAGCGGTGAGCAGTTCTTC
>NA|TRBJ2-1|TRBV7-3|NA
CASSTIDNEQFF
TGTGCCAGCAGCACAATAGACAATGAGCAGTTCTTC
>NA|TRBJ2-2|TRBV5-5|NA
CASLSLGRGPTGELFF
TGTGCCAGCTTATCCCTAGGGAGGGGGCCCACCGGGGAGCTGTTTTTT
>NA|TRBJ1-2|TRBV14|TRBD1
CASSQTGLPNYGYTF
TGTGCCAGCAGCCAGACAGGGCTACCCAACTATGGCTACACCTTC
>once|TRBJ1-3|TRBV10-3|NA
CAMGNTGNTIYF
TGTGCCATGGGGAATACTGGAAACACCATATATTTT
>NA|TRBJ1-2|TRBV5-4|NA
CASSLVGGQYGYTF
TGTGCCAGCAGCTTGGTCGGGGGGCAGTATGGCTACACCTTC
>NA|TRBJ2-2|TRBV7-8|TRBD1
CASSQGQGAYTGELFF
TGTGCCAGCAGCCAGGGACAGGGGGCGTACACCGGGGAGCTGTTTTTT
>NA|TRBJ2-2|TRBV2|NA
CASSGTLLSGELFF
TGTGCCAGCAGTGGTACACTCCTGTCCGGGGAGCTGTTTTTT
>NA|TRBJ2-1|TRBV7-3|TRBD2
CASSSTLRTSGYYNEQFF
TGTGCCAGCAGCTCTACACTCCGGACTAGCGGGTACTACAATGAGCAGTTCTTC
>NA|TRBJ1-3|TRBV18|NA
CASSTSSGNTIYF
TGTGCCAGCTCAACCAGCTCTGGAAACACCATATATTTT
>NA|TRBJ1-4|TRBV25-1|NA
CATTGWNEKLFF
TGTGCCACCACAGGGTGGAATGAAAAACTGTTTTTT
>NA|TRBJ2-2|TRBV14|TRBD1
CASSLLRQGRSTGELFF
TGTGCCAGCAGCCTCCTCAGACAGGGTCGTTCCACCGGGGAGCTGTTTTTT
>NA|TRBJ2-7|TRBV5-1|NA
CASSLELANEQYF
TGCGCCAGCAGCTTGGAACTAGCAAACGAGCAGTACTTC
>NA|TRBJ1-1|TRBV7-9|NA
CASSQGLSFF
TGTGCCAGCAGTCAGGGGTTGTCTTTCTTT
>NA|TRBJ2-1|TRBV5-1|NA
CASSDPQGANEQFF
TGCGCCAGCAGCGACCCACAGGGAGCCAATGAGCAGTTCTTC
>NA|TRBJ2-5|TRBV27|NA
CASSYPGPPKETQYF
TGTGCCAGCAGTTATCCGGGACCGCCTAAAGAGACCCAGTACTTC
>once|TRBJ2-7|TRBV6-1|NA
CASSPRVSYEQYF
TGTGCCAGCAGTCCCCGGGTATCCTACGAGCAGTACTTC
>once|TRBJ1-3|TRBV7-9|NA
CASTGTGRDTGNTIYF
TGTGCCAGCACGGGGACGGGCCGGGATACTGGAAACACCATATATTTT
>once|TRBJ2-7|TRBV30|TRBD1
CAWSGDRASSYEQYF
TGTGCCTGGAGTGGGGACAGGGCGAGCTCCTACGAGCAGTACTTC
>NA|TRBJ2-7|TRBV7-8|TRBD1
CASRSTGTGGYEQYF
TGTGCCAGCAGGTCTACCGGGACAGGGGGCTACGAGCAGTACTTC
>NA|TRBJ2-5|TRBV25-1|TRBD1
CASSWTGDYQETQYF
TGTGCCAGCAGTTGGACAGGGGACTACCAAGAGACCCAGTACTTC
>NA|TRBJ1-3|TRBV27|NA
CASGSWGRSSGNTIYF
TGTGCCAGCGGATCGTGGGGGCGAAGCTCTGGAAACACCATATATTTT